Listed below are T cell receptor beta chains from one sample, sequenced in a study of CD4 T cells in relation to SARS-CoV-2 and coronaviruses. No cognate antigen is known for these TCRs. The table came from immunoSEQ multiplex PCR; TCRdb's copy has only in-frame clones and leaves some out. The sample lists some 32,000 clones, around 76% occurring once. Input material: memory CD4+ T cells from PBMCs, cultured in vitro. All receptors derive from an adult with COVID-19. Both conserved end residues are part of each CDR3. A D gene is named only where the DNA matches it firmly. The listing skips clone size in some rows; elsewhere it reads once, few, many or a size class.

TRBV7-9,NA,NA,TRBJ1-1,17,CASRHSRGVGPNTEAFF,TGTGCCAGCAGGCACTCACGGGGGGTAGGTCCGAACACTGAAGCTTTCTTT
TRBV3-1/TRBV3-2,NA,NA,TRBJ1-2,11,CASSQEHGYTF,TGTGCCAGCAGCCAAGAGCATGGCTACACCTTC
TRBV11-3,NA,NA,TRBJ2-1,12,CASSYREGEQFF,TGTGCCAGCAGCTACCGTGAAGGCGAGCAGTTCTTC
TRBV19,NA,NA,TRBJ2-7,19,CASSITRLVSGSRAYEQYF,TGTGCCAGTAGTATAACGCGACTAGTCTCCGGGTCTAGAGCCTACGAGCAGTACTTC
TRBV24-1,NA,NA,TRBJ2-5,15,CATSDFSDGQETQYF,TGTGCCACCAGTGATTTTTCGGACGGACAAGAGACCCAGTACTTC
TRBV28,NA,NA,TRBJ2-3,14,CASTDTTSTDTQYF,TGTGCCAGCACTGATACTACTAGCACAGATACGCAGTATTTT
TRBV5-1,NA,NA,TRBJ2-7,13,CASSHNRIYEQYF,TGCGCCAGCAGCCATAACAGGATCTACGAGCAGTACTTC
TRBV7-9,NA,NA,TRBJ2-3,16,CASSFGSQIATDTQYF,TGTGCCAGCAGCTTCGGATCTCAGATTGCCACAGATACGCAGTATTTT
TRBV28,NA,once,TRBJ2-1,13,CASKGQPYNEQFF,TGTGCCAGCAAAGGACAGCCTTACAATGAGCAGTTCTTC
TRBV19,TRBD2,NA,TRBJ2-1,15,CASSRRGSSYNEQFF,TGTGCCAGTAGTAGGCGGGGGAGCTCCTACAATGAGCAGTTCTTC
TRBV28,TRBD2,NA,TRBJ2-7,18,CASSLFPFTGREHYEQYF,TGTGCCAGCAGTTTATTCCCCTTCACTGGGAGGGAACACTACGAGCAGTACTTC
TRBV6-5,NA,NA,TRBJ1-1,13,CASKDIMNTEAFF,TGTGCCAGCAAAGACATCATGAACACTGAAGCTTTCTTT
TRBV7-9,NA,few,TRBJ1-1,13,CASSVRGYTEAFF,TGTGCCAGCAGCGTACGAGGTTACACTGAAGCTTTCTTT
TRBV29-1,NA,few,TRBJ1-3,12,CSVAHPGNTIYF,TGCAGCGTCGCCCACCCTGGAAACACCATATATTTT
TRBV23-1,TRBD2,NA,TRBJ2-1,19,CASSQSCTSGSTFYNEQFF,TGCGCCAGCAGTCAATCTTGTACTAGCGGGTCCACTTTCTACAATGAGCAGTTCTTC
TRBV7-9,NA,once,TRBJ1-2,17,CASSPGRDSILSGGYTF,TGTGCCAGCAGCCCCGGGAGGGACTCCATTCTTTCTGGTGGCTACACCTTC
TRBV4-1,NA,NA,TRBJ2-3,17,CASSQGSVSGPTDTQYF,TGCGCCAGCAGCCAAGGATCAGTTAGCGGACCCACAGATACGCAGTATTTT
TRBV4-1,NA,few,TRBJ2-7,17,CASSQGNPPGRSYEQYF,TGCGCCAGCAGCCAAGGCAATCCACCAGGGAGGTCCTACGAGCAGTACTTC
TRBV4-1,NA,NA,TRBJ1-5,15,CASSQDGNSNQPQHF,TGCGCCAGCAGCCAAGATGGCAATAGCAATCAGCCCCAGCATTTT
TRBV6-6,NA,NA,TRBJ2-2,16,CASTLAQGRNTGELFF,TGTGCCAGCACCTTGGCGCAGGGAAGGAACACCGGGGAGCTGTTTTTT
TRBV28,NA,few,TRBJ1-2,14,CAITSPGRVDGYTF,TGTGCCATCACGTCTCCGGGACGGGTGGATGGCTACACCTTC
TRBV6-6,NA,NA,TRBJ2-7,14,CASSTRSEPYEQYF,TGTGCCAGCAGCACGAGGAGCGAACCCTACGAGCAGTACTTC
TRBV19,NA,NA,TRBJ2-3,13,CASRAGVTDTQYF,TGTGCCAGTAGGGCAGGGGTCACAGATACGCAGTATTTT
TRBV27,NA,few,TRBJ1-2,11,CASRDNYGYTF,TGTGCCAGCAGGGACAACTATGGCTACACCTTC